Sequencing of this TCR beta chain was carried out in a study of T cells after yellow fever vaccination. One entry per CDR3 protein, called by TCRdb with MiXCR from the 5' RACE reads. The sample has a few hundred thousand distinct CDR3 sequences, 3.5% to 4.5% seen once. Overall study results and limits: Post-booster repertoires contained most primary-vaccination clones again (about 95% CD4, approximately 88% CD8).

This clonotype has just a few counts. The antigen is undetermined. CDR3 length: 13 amino acids. Trimming removed 2 bases at V and 5 bases at J, with 9 bases between. Germline V gene lookup returns CDR1 MNHNY and CDR2 SVGAGI (reference sequence). The chain combines TRBV6-6 with TRBJ1-2; perhaps TRBD1 as D (5 bases). The sample was PBMCs, taken 15 days after the yellow fever booster vaccination. This receptor was identified in a man aged 18-30 years who received the YFV17D yellow fever vaccine. The CDR3 region is CASSYGEGYGYTF. The DNA for the CDR3 is TGTGCCAGCAGTTACGGGGAGGGGTATGGCTACACCTTC.